One and the same sample provided the 13 T cell receptor beta chains below, sequenced in a study of blood T cell repertoires in COVID-19. The data were produced by immunoSEQ multiplex PCR, yet TCRdb's version contains in-frame clones alone and is incomplete. The data contain roughly 200,000 clones, roughly 88% of them singletons. Material: peripheral blood. The receptors stem from a man younger than 30 with active or convalescent COVID-19.

This rearrangement joins TRBV4-3 to TRBJ2-3; possible D gene TRBD1, 5 bases. CDR3 length equals 20 residues. CDR1 and CDR2 (germline): LGHNA, YSLEER. Trimming removed 4 bases from V and 3 bases from J, with 29 bases in between. CDR3 sequence: CASSPALTGPKTSGTDTQYF. CDR3 sequence (DNA): TGCGCCAGCAGCCCGGCCTTGACCGGGCCCAAAACGTCAGGGACAGATACGCAGTATTTT.

This chain links TRBV6-5 with TRBJ2-3; TRBD1 aligns across 9 bases. Trimming at V came to 10 bases and at J to 5 bases, leaving 7 bases not matched to a gene. This CDR3 contains 13 residues. Germline V lookup: CDR1 MNHEY, CDR2 SVGAGI. The DNA of the CDR3 is TGTGCCATAAGACGGACAGGGGAAGATACGCAGTATTTT. This encodes CAIRRTGEDTQYF.

The chain recombines TRBV12-3 or TRBV12-4 with TRBJ1-1, with 8 bases lining up with TRBD1. V lost 11 bases to trimming and J lost 6 bases; unmatched junction nucleotides: 11. The CDR3 has 13 amino acids. CDR3 sequence (DNA): TGTGCCTCTCGACAGGGGCGGGTCGCTGAAGCTTTCTTT. Residues: CASRQGRVAEAFF.

This clone is a singleton in its sample. The chain combines TRBV24-1 with TRBJ2-1, with D possibly being TRBD2 (6 bases). The germline V gene has CDR1 KGHDR and CDR2 SFDVKD. This CDR3 spans 16 amino acids. V was cut by 3 bases and J by 6 bases, with 17 bases left in between. This CDR3 is CATSDPQAGSLNEQFF. CDR3 nucleotide sequence: TGTGCCACCAGTGATCCGCAAGCGGGTTCACTCAATGAGCAGTTCTTC.

This chain uses TRBV19 with TRBJ1-5; 7 nucleotides match TRBD1. The germline gives CDR1 LNHDA, CDR2 SQIVND (reference sequence). CDR3 length: 13 amino acids. J was trimmed by 6 bases and V by 4 bases; bases with no gene match: 3. Here the CDR3 DNA reads TGTGCCAGTAGTACACAGGGGATTCAGCCCCAGCATTTT. Protein sequence: CASSTQGIQPQHF. The entire variable domain, with the rest obtained from reference TRBV19 and TRBJ1-5, is as follows: DGGITQSPKYLFRKEGQNVTLSCEQNLNHDAMYWYRQDPGQGLRLIYYSQIVNDFQKGDIAEGYSVSREKKESFPLTVTSAQKNPTAFYLCASSTQGIQPQHFGDGTRLSIL.

This clone was counted a few times. This chain joins TRBV28 and TRBJ1-5, with a weak D call TRBD1 (6 bases). The germline gives CDR1 MDHEN, CDR2 SYDVKM. V gave up 2 bases and J gave up 1 base, with 12 bases separating them. The CDR3 consists of 16 residues. CDR3: CASSLVRGASNQPQHF. CDR3 sequence (DNA): TGTGCCAGCAGTTTAGTTCGGGGGGCAAGCAATCAGCCCCAGCATTTT.

The chain combines TRBV19 with TRBJ2-5; 14 bases fit TRBD2. The CDR3 loop spans 15 amino acids. Germline lookup yields CDR1 LNHDA and CDR2 SQIVND (reference sequence). Losses at the gene ends were 8 bases for V and 1 base for J; bases not matched to a gene: 3. CDR3 residues: CASGGLAGGQETQYF. As DNA, the CDR3 is TGTGCCAGTGGCGGACTAGCGGGAGGCCAAGAGACCCAGTACTTC.

This sequence joins TRBV28 and TRBJ2-7; 9 bases agree with TRBD2. V lost 2 bases and J lost 5; bases outside the gene matches: 10. The germline V gene has CDR1 MDHEN and CDR2 SYDVKM. This CDR3 region has 16 residues. The CDR3, as DNA: TGTGCCAGCAGTTTAGGGGTAGCGGGAGTAGTAAACGAGCAGTACTTC. Protein product: CASSLGVAGVVNEQYF.

This chain connects TRBV3-1 (or the pseudogene TRBV3-2) to TRBJ1-5; perhaps TRBD1 as D (5 bases). This CDR3 has 13 residues. Trimming pared 3 bases from V and 7 bases from J, leaving 10 bases between. From germline, CDR1 is LGHDT and CDR2 YNNKEL (reference sequence). The DNA for the CDR3 is TGTGCCAGCAGCCAGGGACTGAGACAGCCCCAGCATTTT. Protein product: CASSQGLRQPQHF.

V and J are TRBV5-1 and TRBJ2-1; the match to TRBD2 covers 7 bases. In germline, CDR1 is SGHRS, CDR2 YFSETQ. The CDR3 extends over 15 amino acids. V lost 6 bases, J lost 1 base, and 7 bases stayed unmatched. The DNA of the CDR3 is TGCGCCAGCATCGGCGGGGGAGGGTCCTACAATGAGCAGTTCTTC. Its translation is CASIGGGGSYNEQFF.

This clone was observed a handful of times. The J gene is TRBJ2-4, the V gene TRBV9; 7 bases line up with TRBD2. The CDR3 consists of 15 residues. V was pared by 3 bases and J by 7 bases, with 10 bases of the junction left unmatched. CDR1 and CDR2 (germline): SGDLS, YYNGEE. The CDR3 DNA is TGTGCCAGCAGCGCCTCGACTAGCCGAGTGAACATTCAGTACTTC. It yields the protein CASSASTSRVNIQYF.

This clone is labeled as medium-sized. The chain recombines TRBV4-2 with TRBJ1-5, with a weak D call TRBD1 (5 bases). CDR1 is LGHNA, CDR2 YNFKEQ, per germline. The CDR3 has 16 residues. The ends were cut back, 4 bases at V and 5 bases at J, with 18 bases in the middle. CDR3 nucleotides: TGTGCCAGCAGCCTAAACCAAGGGGCAGCAGATCAGCCCCAGCATTTT. Its protein is CASSLNQGAADQPQHF.

The genes are TRBV6-4 and TRBJ2-5; 10 nucleotides agree with TRBD1. The CDR3 loop spans 15 amino acids. V was clipped by 3 bases and J by 5 bases; unmatched bases: 6. Per the germline V gene, CDR1 is MRHNA and CDR2 is SNTAGT. DNA for the CDR3: TGTGCCAGCAGTGAGGGGACAGGGGCGATGGAGACCCAGTACTTC. Amino acid sequence: CASSEGTGAMETQYF.